This T cell receptor beta chain was identified in a study of T cells in Graves' hyperthyroidism and ophthalmopathy. Findings of the study overall: Among clonotypes expanded in thyroid above 0.001, most were also found in blood.

The CDR3 has 17 residues. CDR1 and CDR2 from the germline V gene are DFQATT and SNEGSKA (reference sequence). V lost 0 bases and J 0 bases, leaving 18 bases between the germline ends. Among ophthalmopathy patients, the Clinical Activity Score reached at least 3, the NOSPECS grade reached at least 4, and duration remained under 3 months. Exclusion followed for patients with uncontrolled infection, other autoimmune disease, pregnancy or lactation. This clonotype was recorded at least ten times. No antigen is known for it. Template material for amplifying TCR beta CDR3 regions consisted of RNA transcripts. HTBI primers were employed in a first-round RT-PCR of the TCR CDR3. One entry per CDR3 protein results from TCRdb running MiXCR on the multiplex PCR reads. The table includes some 650,000 distinct CDR3 sequences, approximately 16% detected once.

This TCR was sampled from a woman aged 40 to 49 with Graves' ophthalmopathy. The rearrangement links TRBV20-1 to TRBJ2-7; no reliable D call. Sample: blood. This CDR3 reads CSARDFVRAINSYEQYF. The CDR3 nucleotides read TGCAGTGCTAGAGATTTCGTTAGGGCCATAAACTCCTACGAGCAGTACTTC.